The rows below give T cell receptor beta chains drawn from one sample of a study of naive CD8 T cells in extremely preterm neonates. Sequencing was performed with immunoSEQ multiplex PCR; in TCRdb, only in-frame clones are kept and a portion is missing. This table holds over 4,500 clones, approximately 97% found once. Material for sequencing was naive CD8+ T cells from blood. The receptors stem from a human donor in good health. Both conserved end residues are part of each CDR3. Each record gives: D gene, V gene, J gene, clone size, CDR3 DNA, CDR3 protein. The D gene is left open where the match is weak. Clone size is stated in some rows and not others, as once, few, many or a class when expanded.

TRBD1	TRBV19	TRBJ2-6	.	TGTGCCAGTAGTGCGATACAGGGGTCGGTCTCTGGGGCCAACGTCCTGACTTTC	CASSAIQGSVSGANVLTF
TRBD2	TRBV9	TRBJ2-1	once	TGTGCCAGCAGCCCCATAGGACTAGCGGGAAGTCATGAGCAGTTCTTC	CASSPIGLAGSHEQFF
.	TRBV19	TRBJ1-5	.	TGTGCCAGTAGTAATCGACGGGTCTATAGCAATCAGCCCCAGCATTTT	CASSNRRVYSNQPQHF
TRBD1	TRBV7-9	TRBJ1-4	.	TGTGCCAGCAGCTTGACAGGGGCGAATGAAAAACTGTTTTTT	CASSLTGANEKLFF
TRBD2	TRBV30	TRBJ2-1	once	TGTGCCTGGAGTGTATGGAGGACTAGCGGGTCATCCTACAATGAGCAGTTCTTC	CAWSVWRTSGSSYNEQFF
TRBD1	TRBV27	TRBJ2-3	.	TGTGCCAGCCGGTCCCGACAGGGGATGTTTCCGGATACGCAGTATTTT	CASRSRQGMFPDTQYF
TRBD2	TRBV11-3	TRBJ2-1	.	TGTGCCAGCAGCAGAACAACTATGGCGGGGGGGCCCGATGAGCAGTTCTTC	CASSRTTMAGGPDEQFF
.	TRBV4-3	TRBJ1-6	.	TGCGCCAGCAGCCAAGAGCCGGGGGGGGGCCTCTCACCCCTCCACTTT	CASSQEPGGGLSPLHF
.	TRBV18	TRBJ2-7	.	TGTGCCAGCTCACCTAGAGGACGGGAGACCTACGAGCAGTACTTC	CASSPRGRETYEQYF
.	TRBV4-3	TRBJ2-1	.	TGCGCCAGCAGTCCGGGTGAGGTTAGGTGGATTACGCACAATGAGCAGTTCTTC	CASSPGEVRWITHNEQFF
.	TRBV7-6	TRBJ1-4	.	TGTGCCAGCAGCCCCCGGTGGACGGGGGGGAAACTGTTTTTT	CASSPRWTGGKLFF
TRBD2	TRBV4-1	TRBJ2-1	.	TGCGCCAGCATGCTTTGGACTAGTAGTAATGAGCAGTTCTTC	CASMLWTSSNEQFF
.	TRBV7-9	TRBJ1-6	.	TGTGCCAGCAGCCACTGGCCAGGTGATTCACCCCTCCACTTT	CASSHWPGDSPLHF
TRBD2	TRBV28	TRBJ2-3	.	TGTGCCAGCAATGAGGCGGGAGGTGAGACAGATACGCAGTATTTT	CASNEAGGETDTQYF
.	TRBV20-1	TRBJ2-7	.	TGCAGTGCACGAAAAATATACGAGCAGTACTTC	CSARKIYEQYF
TRBD2	TRBV28	TRBJ2-1	.	TGTGCCAGCAGTCCGGGTGGCGGGAGTCATGAGCAGTTCTTC	CASSPGGGSHEQFF
.	TRBV28	TRBJ1-1	.	TGTGCCATCACGGGAGGGACGGGTGAAGCTTTCTTT	CAITGGTGEAFF
.	TRBV6-5	TRBJ1-1	.	TGTGCCAGCAGTGACCACACAGGGCTACCTGAAGCTTTCTTT	CASSDHTGLPEAFF
.	TRBV2	TRBJ2-5	.	TGTGCCAGCAGTGTTTACTTTTGGGAGACCCAGTACTTC	CASSVYFWETQYF
.	TRBV19	TRBJ2-3	.	TGTGCCAGTAGGAGGGCCCTTAGTCCCCTGGCCACAGATACGCAGTATTTT	CASRRALSPLATDTQYF
.	TRBV7-3	TRBJ2-3	.	TGTGCCAGCAGCTTATATGGGGGGGCCACAGATACGCAGTATTTT	CASSLYGGATDTQYF
TRBD1	TRBV29-1	TRBJ1-1	once	TGCAGCGTGGATCGACAGGGTTACACTGAAGCTTTCTTT	CSVDRQGYTEAFF
TRBD1	TRBV28	TRBJ2-7	.	TGTGCCAGCAGCTCAGCCGGGACAGGGGGTAGGTACGAGCAGTACTTC	CASSSAGTGGRYEQYF
TRBD1	TRBV10-3	TRBJ2-7	.	TGTGCCATCAGCCGCGACAGGGTATCTTCCTACGAGCAGTACTTC	CAISRDRVSSYEQYF
.	TRBV11-3	TRBJ2-1	.	TGTGCCAGCAGTTGGTCAGGGTTCAGGGAGCAGTTCTTC	CASSWSGFREQFF
.	TRBV2	TRBJ2-6	.	TGTGCCAGCAGTGAACGACGACAGCCGTACCTCTCTGGGGCCAACGTCCTGACTTTC	CASSERRQPYLSGANVLTF
TRBD1	TRBV19	TRBJ1-2	.	TGTGCCAGTAGTTCCCCCGACAGGGCCATGCGGGGCTACACCTTC	CASSSPDRAMRGYTF
TRBD1	TRBV6-5	TRBJ1-4	once	TGTGCCAGCAGGAAGAGGACAGGGGTAGAAAAACTGTTTTTT	CASRKRTGVEKLFF
.	TRBV28	TRBJ2-7	.	TGTGCCAGCAGTGGGGACTCCCGGGGGCAGTACTTC	CASSGDSRGQYF
TRBD1	TRBV30	TRBJ1-1	.	TGTGCCTGGAGTCGCTGGGGTCGGACAGGGCGGAACACTGAAGCTTTCTTT	CAWSRWGRTGRNTEAFF
TRBD2	TRBV5-1	TRBJ2-3	.	TGCGCCAGCAGCCACGGGACTAGCGGGAGTGATACGCAGTATTTT	CASSHGTSGSDTQYF
.	TRBV28	TRBJ2-3	.	TGTGCCGCAGCCACCGGGGGTGACACAGATACGCAGTATTTT	CAAATGGDTDTQYF
.	TRBV4-3	TRBJ1-5	.	TGCGCCAGCAGCCAAATATGGGATATCAGGCTGTCGGGGCAGCCCCAGCATTTT	CASSQIWDIRLSGQPQHF
.	TRBV7-9	TRBJ2-3	.	TGTGCCAGCAGCTTAGATCGGCAGGGATGGGGAGATACGCAGTATTTT	CASSLDRQGWGDTQYF
TRBD2	TRBV30	TRBJ2-2	.	TGTGCCTGGAGGGGACTAGCGCTAAACACCGGGGAGCTGTTTTTT	CAWRGLALNTGELFF
TRBD1	TRBV9	TRBJ2-3	.	TGTGCCAGCAGCGCATCCGGGACAGTGTATTTT	CASSASGTVYF
TRBD2	TRBV27	TRBJ2-7	.	TGTGCCAGCAGTCGAACTAGCGGGGCGTACGAGCAGTACTTC	CASSRTSGAYEQYF
.	TRBV27	TRBJ2-5	.	TGTGCCAGCAGCCCACGGCTAGTTGGGGCCGGGTGGACCCAGTACTTC	CASSPRLVGAGWTQYF
.	TRBV20-1	TRBJ2-1	.	TGCAGTGCTAGGGGCGAGCAGTTCTTC	CSARGEQFF
TRBD1	TRBV29-1	TRBJ1-1	.	TGCAGCGTCCGGGACAGGGGTATGAACACTGAAGCTTTCTTT	CSVRDRGMNTEAFF
TRBD2	TRBV5-1	TRBJ2-3	.	TGCGCCAGCAGCCCTGGACTAGCGGGGGGGCGGGGCACAGATACGCAGTATTTT	CASSPGLAGGRGTDTQYF
TRBD1	TRBV28	TRBJ1-5	.	TGTGCCAGCAGTTTGGGACAGGGGAGAAACCAGCCCCAGCATTTT	CASSLGQGRNQPQHF
.	TRBV9	TRBJ2-3	.	TGTGCCAGCAGCGTCGGGGGATTTAGCACAGATACGCAGTATTTT	CASSVGGFSTDTQYF
.	TRBV28	TRBJ2-6	once	TGTGCCAGCAGTTTATCGTCGTTCTCTGGGGCCAACGTCCTGACTTTC	CASSLSSFSGANVLTF
TRBD2	TRBV5-1	TRBJ2-4	.	TGCGCCAGCAGCGGAGGGCTAGCGGGGGATATAGCCAAAAACATTCAGTACTTC	CASSGGLAGDIAKNIQYF